A selection of T cell receptor beta chains follows, all from one sample in a study of cytomegalovirus exposure and HLA in healthy donors. Clones were sequenced by immunoSEQ multiplex PCR, and TCRdb holds only the in-frame ones, with some missing. This sample carries 100,000 to 150,000 clones, roughly three quarters of them seen once, and the ten largest clones take roughly a tenth. The specimen was PBMCs. The receptors were sampled from a man aged 25-45 years in good health and CMV-seropositive. Both conserved end residues are part of each CDR3. Each record gives: D gene, V gene, J gene, clone size, CDR3 DNA, CDR3 protein. D genes are given only for firm matches. Clone sizes are given selectively: once, few, many, or a class where the clone is expanded.

D gene: NA; V gene: TRBV28; J gene: TRBJ1-2; clone size: once; CDR3 DNA: TGTGCCAGCAGATACAGCACAGGGTTGGACTATGGCTACACCTTC; CDR3 protein: CASRYSTGLDYGYTF
D gene: TRBD1; V gene: TRBV27; J gene: TRBJ2-2; clone size: few; CDR3 DNA: TGTGCCAGCAGTTTAGGGACAGGAACGGTCACCGGGGAGCTGTTTTTT; CDR3 protein: CASSLGTGTVTGELFF
D gene: TRBD1; V gene: TRBV4-1; J gene: TRBJ1-2; clone size: few; CDR3 DNA: TGCGCCAGCAGCCCCGGGACAGGGAATCTCTATGGCTACACCTTC; CDR3 protein: CASSPGTGNLYGYTF
D gene: NA; V gene: TRBV5-8; J gene: TRBJ2-5; clone size: NA; CDR3 DNA: TGTGCCAGCAGCTTGCTCTTCTGGACAGAAGATAAAGAGACCCAGTACTTC; CDR3 protein: CASSLLFWTEDKETQYF
D gene: TRBD2; V gene: TRBV7-2; J gene: TRBJ2-1; clone size: NA; CDR3 DNA: TGTGCCAGCAGCTTAGGACTAGCGGGTTACCTTGAGCAGTTCTTC; CDR3 protein: CASSLGLAGYLEQFF
D gene: TRBD1; V gene: TRBV4-2; J gene: TRBJ2-6; clone size: few; CDR3 DNA: TGTGCCAGCAGCCATCCGGGACAGTCGAGCTCTGGGGCCAACGTCCTGACTTTC; CDR3 protein: CASSHPGQSSSGANVLTF
D gene: NA; V gene: TRBV19; J gene: TRBJ1-3; clone size: NA; CDR3 DNA: TGTGCCAGTAGTGCGACAGCCTTCTCTGGAAACACCATATATTTT; CDR3 protein: CASSATAFSGNTIYF
D gene: TRBD1; V gene: TRBV10-3; J gene: TRBJ2-2; clone size: NA; CDR3 DNA: TGTGCCATCCGAAAGTCCCGGGACAGGGGGGTCACCGGGGAGCTGTTTTTT; CDR3 protein: CAIRKSRDRGVTGELFF
D gene: TRBD2; V gene: TRBV11-2; J gene: TRBJ2-2; clone size: NA; CDR3 DNA: TGTGCCAGCAGCCCCCAGGGACTAGCGGGAGAGGACACCGGGGAGCTGTTTTTT; CDR3 protein: CASSPQGLAGEDTGELFF
D gene: NA; V gene: TRBV2; J gene: TRBJ2-5; clone size: NA; CDR3 DNA: TGTGCCAGCACCGTCCCCCGCGGAAGGGGTCCAGAGACCCAGTACTTC; CDR3 protein: CASTVPRGRGPETQYF
D gene: NA; V gene: TRBV5-6; J gene: TRBJ1-2; clone size: NA; CDR3 DNA: TGTGCCAGCAGCCAAGAGAGAAAAATGCAGGGTGAATTTAACTATGGCTACACCTTC; CDR3 protein: CASSQERKMQGEFNYGYTF
D gene: NA; V gene: TRBV27; J gene: TRBJ2-7; clone size: NA; CDR3 DNA: TGTGCCAGCAGTTTTAGTATGGCTAGAAATTACGGGCAGTACTTC; CDR3 protein: CASSFSMARNYGQYF
D gene: TRBD2; V gene: TRBV7-9; J gene: TRBJ2-7; clone size: NA; CDR3 DNA: TGTGCCAGCAGCTTAGACAGACTAGCGAGATATTCATGGGAGCAGTACTTC; CDR3 protein: CASSLDRLARYSWEQYF
D gene: NA; V gene: TRBV29-1; J gene: TRBJ1-1; clone size: NA; CDR3 DNA: TGCAGCGTTGTTCCCTTGGACAGACTCACTGAAGCTTTCTTT; CDR3 protein: CSVVPLDRLTEAFF
D gene: TRBD2; V gene: TRBV16; J gene: TRBJ2-1; clone size: NA; CDR3 DNA: TGTGCCAGCAGCCAATTCGACTCTAGCGGAGGGAATGAGCAGTTCTTC; CDR3 protein: CASSQFDSSGGNEQFF
D gene: TRBD1; V gene: TRBV7-2; J gene: TRBJ1-1; clone size: NA; CDR3 DNA: TGTGCCAGCCGCATACAGGGGGCAGGCACTGAAGCTTTCTTT; CDR3 protein: CASRIQGAGTEAFF
D gene: NA; V gene: TRBV10-3; J gene: TRBJ2-7; clone size: few; CDR3 DNA: TGTGCCATCAGAACAGCGGCATCCTACGAGCAGTACTTC; CDR3 protein: CAIRTAASYEQYF
D gene: TRBD2; V gene: TRBV29-1; J gene: TRBJ2-1; clone size: NA; CDR3 DNA: TGCAGCGTTGAATCGCGGGGGAACTACAATGAGCAGTTCTTC; CDR3 protein: CSVESRGNYNEQFF
D gene: NA; V gene: TRBV28; J gene: TRBJ2-3; clone size: NA; CDR3 DNA: TGTGCCAGCATCCTAGCCCAGGGGAGGGGAACAGATACGCAGTATTTT; CDR3 protein: CASILAQGRGTDTQYF
D gene: TRBD2; V gene: TRBV30; J gene: TRBJ2-5; clone size: once; CDR3 DNA: TGTGCCTGCCACCTATCTAGCGGGGTCCAAGAGACCCAGTACTTC; CDR3 protein: CACHLSSGVQETQYF
D gene: TRBD1; V gene: TRBV27; J gene: TRBJ1-2; clone size: NA; CDR3 DNA: TGTGCCAGCAGTTTATCACAGGGGAACTATGGCTACACCTTC; CDR3 protein: CASSLSQGNYGYTF
D gene: NA; V gene: TRBV6-7; J gene: TRBJ1-1; clone size: NA; CDR3 DNA: TGTGCCAGCCGGGGTGACGGGTCAATTTTGAACACTGAAGCTTTCTTT; CDR3 protein: CASRGDGSILNTEAFF
D gene: NA; V gene: TRBV4-2; J gene: TRBJ2-3; clone size: NA; CDR3 DNA: TGTGCCAGCAGCCAAGAAAGCGGATACCGCACAGATACGCAGTATTTT; CDR3 protein: CASSQESGYRTDTQYF
D gene: NA; V gene: TRBV27; J gene: TRBJ2-2; clone size: NA; CDR3 DNA: TGTGCCAGCAGTCGCTACTCCGGAGTCGGGGAGCTGTTTTTT; CDR3 protein: CASSRYSGVGELFF
D gene: TRBD1; V gene: TRBV6-1; J gene: TRBJ1-5; clone size: NA; CDR3 DNA: TGTGCCAGCAGTGACCTAGGACAGGGGATCAATCAGCCCCAGCATTTT; CDR3 protein: CASSDLGQGINQPQHF
D gene: NA; V gene: TRBV27; J gene: TRBJ1-4; clone size: NA; CDR3 DNA: TGTGCCAGCAGTTTATCGACAAGGTCCTCAAATGAAAAACTGTTTTTT; CDR3 protein: CASSLSTRSSNEKLFF
D gene: TRBD1; V gene: TRBV29-1; J gene: TRBJ2-7; clone size: NA; CDR3 DNA: TGCAGCGTTGTCTATGAGGGGGACAGGGATCCCCGGCGCTACGAGCAGTACTTC; CDR3 protein: CSVVYEGDRDPRRYEQYF
D gene: TRBD1; V gene: TRBV4-2; J gene: TRBJ2-5; clone size: once; CDR3 DNA: TGTGCCAGCAGCCAGCTGCCGGGACAGGGGTTCGTAGAGACCCAGTACTTC; CDR3 protein: CASSQLPGQGFVETQYF
D gene: NA; V gene: TRBV28; J gene: TRBJ2-5; clone size: NA; CDR3 DNA: TGTGCCAGCGCCCGGCGGACAGCGGAGACCCAGTACTTC; CDR3 protein: CASARRTAETQYF
D gene: TRBD2; V gene: TRBV18; J gene: TRBJ2-7; clone size: NA; CDR3 DNA: TGTGCCAGCTCACCCTCCCTAGCGGGAGGGCCCTCCGAGCAGTACTTC; CDR3 protein: CASSPSLAGGPSEQYF
D gene: TRBD1; V gene: TRBV29-1; J gene: TRBJ2-7; clone size: NA; CDR3 DNA: TGCAGCGTTGGACAGGGGGCGCGGGAGCAGTACTTC; CDR3 protein: CSVGQGAREQYF
D gene: NA; V gene: TRBV5-1; J gene: TRBJ1-1; clone size: once; CDR3 DNA: TGCGCCAGCAGCTCCTCGGGGAACACTGAAGCTTTCTTT; CDR3 protein: CASSSSGNTEAFF
D gene: NA; V gene: TRBV2; J gene: TRBJ2-7; clone size: NA; CDR3 DNA: TGTGCCAGCGACCAGGACTCCTACGAGCAGTACTTC; CDR3 protein: CASDQDSYEQYF
D gene: TRBD1; V gene: TRBV7-9; J gene: TRBJ1-2; clone size: few; CDR3 DNA: TGTGCCAGCAGCCTATACGGGACAGGGAATGGCTACACCTTC; CDR3 protein: CASSLYGTGNGYTF
D gene: NA; V gene: TRBV19; J gene: TRBJ1-4; clone size: NA; CDR3 DNA: TGTGCCAGTAGTACCCCAGGGCTGGCTAATGAAAAACTGTTTTTT; CDR3 protein: CASSTPGLANEKLFF
D gene: NA; V gene: TRBV7-6; J gene: TRBJ2-1; clone size: few; CDR3 DNA: TGTGCCAGCAGCCCCCGGGACTACAATGAGCAGTTCTTC; CDR3 protein: CASSPRDYNEQFF
D gene: TRBD2; V gene: TRBV9; J gene: TRBJ2-6; clone size: once; CDR3 DNA: TGTGCCAGCAGCGTAGGGGTATCGGGAGGACCCTCTGGGGCCAACGTCCTGACTTTC; CDR3 protein: CASSVGVSGGPSGANVLTF
D gene: NA; V gene: TRBV5-1; J gene: TRBJ2-7; clone size: NA; CDR3 DNA: TGCGCCAGCAGCTTAGGAGGAAAGAGCTGGGACGAGCAGTACTTC; CDR3 protein: CASSLGGKSWDEQYF
D gene: NA; V gene: TRBV5-4; J gene: TRBJ2-2; clone size: NA; CDR3 DNA: TGTGCCAGCGTAGCGGATAACACCGGGGAGCTGTTTTTT; CDR3 protein: CASVADNTGELFF
D gene: NA; V gene: TRBV4-3; J gene: TRBJ2-7; clone size: NA; CDR3 DNA: TGCGCCAGCAGCCAGGCAAAGACGGGGGGCCCCTACGAGCAGTACTTC; CDR3 protein: CASSQAKTGGPYEQYF
D gene: NA; V gene: TRBV30; J gene: TRBJ1-5; clone size: NA; CDR3 DNA: TGTGCCTGGAGTCCCGGTGGTCAGCCCCAGCATTTT; CDR3 protein: CAWSPGGQPQHF
D gene: TRBD1; V gene: TRBV5-6; J gene: TRBJ1-1; clone size: once; CDR3 DNA: TGTGCCAGCAGCTTCTCGACAGGGACTGAAGCTTTCTTT; CDR3 protein: CASSFSTGTEAFF
D gene: NA; V gene: TRBV13; J gene: TRBJ1-4; clone size: few; CDR3 DNA: TGTGCCAGCAGCTTACGGGGACACAGTAATGAAAAACTGTTTTTT; CDR3 protein: CASSLRGHSNEKLFF
D gene: NA; V gene: TRBV6-7; J gene: TRBJ2-7; clone size: NA; CDR3 DNA: TGTGCCGCCGTCACGGGGAGCGGCTACTACGAGCAGTACTTC; CDR3 protein: CAAVTGSGYYEQYF
D gene: TRBD2; V gene: TRBV11-3; J gene: TRBJ2-1; clone size: once; CDR3 DNA: TGTGCCAGCAGCTCTTGGCTAGCGGGAATCAATGAGCAGTTCTTC; CDR3 protein: CASSSWLAGINEQFF
D gene: TRBD1; V gene: TRBV25-1; J gene: TRBJ2-1; clone size: NA; CDR3 DNA: TGTGCCAGCAGTGATCTGAAACGTAGACAGGGGCCCTACAATGAGCAGTTCTTC; CDR3 protein: CASSDLKRRQGPYNEQFF
D gene: TRBD1; V gene: TRBV5-8; J gene: TRBJ1-2; clone size: NA; CDR3 DNA: TGTGCCAGCAGCTTGGGACAGGGGATCTATGGCTACACCTTC; CDR3 protein: CASSLGQGIYGYTF
D gene: NA; V gene: TRBV7-2; J gene: TRBJ1-4; clone size: NA; CDR3 DNA: TGTGCCAGCAGCCGGGGGGCAACTAATGAAAAACTGTTTTTT; CDR3 protein: CASSRGATNEKLFF
D gene: TRBD1; V gene: TRBV19; J gene: TRBJ1-2; clone size: NA; CDR3 DNA: TGTGCCAGTAGTATAGGGGACAGATTCTACGGCTACACCTTC; CDR3 protein: CASSIGDRFYGYTF
D gene: TRBD2; V gene: TRBV9; J gene: TRBJ2-7; clone size: NA; CDR3 DNA: TGTGCCAGCAGCATCGAAGGACCAGCGGGAGGGGAGCAGTACTTC; CDR3 protein: CASSIEGPAGGEQYF
D gene: TRBD2; V gene: TRBV11-3; J gene: TRBJ2-7; clone size: NA; CDR3 DNA: TGTGCCAGCAGCCCAGGACTAGCGGGAGGTTTGGAGCAGTACTTC; CDR3 protein: CASSPGLAGGLEQYF
D gene: NA; V gene: TRBV21-1; J gene: TRBJ2-3; clone size: NA; CDR3 DNA: TGTGCCAGCAGCCGGGGAGGGACTAGCGGGAGTGGTAACACAGATACGCAGTATTTT; CDR3 protein: CASSRGGTSGSGNTDTQYF
D gene: NA; V gene: TRBV15; J gene: TRBJ2-3; clone size: NA; CDR3 DNA: TGTGCCACCAGCAGAGATAGGGGTAGCACAGATACGCAGTATTTT; CDR3 protein: CATSRDRGSTDTQYF
D gene: TRBD1; V gene: TRBV4-2; J gene: TRBJ2-7; clone size: few; CDR3 DNA: TGTGCCAGCAGCCAAGACGGCGCAGGGGGCGCGGACGAGCAGTACTTC; CDR3 protein: CASSQDGAGGADEQYF
D gene: TRBD2; V gene: TRBV4-3; J gene: TRBJ2-1; clone size: NA; CDR3 DNA: TGCGCCAGCAGCTATAGCGGGGTCCGCTACAATGAGCAGTTCTTC; CDR3 protein: CASSYSGVRYNEQFF
D gene: NA; V gene: TRBV27; J gene: TRBJ2-1; clone size: few; CDR3 DNA: TGTGCCAGCAGTTTAGAGCAGGGTGAGCAGTTCTTC; CDR3 protein: CASSLEQGEQFF
D gene: NA; V gene: TRBV29-1; J gene: TRBJ2-5; clone size: few; CDR3 DNA: TGCAGCGTTGAAGAAGAGATCCTCAATTCAGGTCCCCAGTACTTC; CDR3 protein: CSVEEEILNSGPQYF